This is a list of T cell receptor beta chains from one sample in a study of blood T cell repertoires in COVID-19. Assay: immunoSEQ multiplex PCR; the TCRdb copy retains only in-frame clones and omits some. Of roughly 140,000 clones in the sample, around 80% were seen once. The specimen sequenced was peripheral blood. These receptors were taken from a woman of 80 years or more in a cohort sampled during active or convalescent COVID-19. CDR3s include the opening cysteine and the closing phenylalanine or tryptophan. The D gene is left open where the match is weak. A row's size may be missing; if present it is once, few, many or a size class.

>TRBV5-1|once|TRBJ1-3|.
CASSLVSGRTGNTIYF
TGCGCCAGCAGCTTGGTTTCGGGGAGAACTGGAAACACCATATATTTT
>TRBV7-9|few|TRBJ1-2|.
CASSLEGFGGYTF
TGTGCCAGCAGCTTAGAGGGGTTCGGTGGCTACACCTTC
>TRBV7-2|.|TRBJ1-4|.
CASSPESQTNEKLFF
TGTGCCAGCAGCCCGGAGTCTCAGACTAATGAAAAACTGTTTTTT
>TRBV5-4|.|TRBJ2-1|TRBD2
CASSLAGGRDEQFF
TGTGCCAGCAGCTTAGCGGGGGGGCGGGATGAGCAGTTCTTC
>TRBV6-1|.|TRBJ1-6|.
CASSGGPGQSNSPLHF
TGTGCCAGCAGTGGGGGGCCGGGACAAAGCAATTCACCCCTCCACTTT
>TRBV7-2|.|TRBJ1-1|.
CASSRHREAFF
TGTGCCAGCAGCAGACACAGGGAAGCTTTCTTT
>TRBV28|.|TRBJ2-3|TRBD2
CAIHGSGTSGGYSTDTQYF
TGTGCCATACATGGTAGCGGGACTAGCGGGGGGTATAGTACAGATACGCAGTATTTT
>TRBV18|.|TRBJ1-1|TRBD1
CASSPDRGSTEAFF
TGTGCCAGCTCGCCTGACAGGGGGAGTACTGAAGCTTTCTTT
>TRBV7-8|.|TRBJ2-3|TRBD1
CASSLAIGGLVLDTQYF
TGTGCCAGCAGCTTAGCGATAGGGGGCTTAGTGTTAGATACGCAGTATTTT
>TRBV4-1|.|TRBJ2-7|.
CVAGGVPYEQYF
TGCGTGGCAGGCGGGGTCCCATACGAGCAGTACTTC
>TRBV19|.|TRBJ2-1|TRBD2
CASTRTSGGGYYGSEQFF
TGTGCCAGTACCCGGACTAGCGGGGGAGGGTATTACGGTAGTGAGCAGTTCTTC
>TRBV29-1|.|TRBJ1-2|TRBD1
CSVEDRGKGQGRDGYTF
TGCAGCGTTGAAGACAGGGGAAAAGGACAGGGAAGGGATGGCTACACCTTC
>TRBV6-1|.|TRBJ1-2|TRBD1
CASSEWDRGSYGYTF
TGTGCCAGCAGTGAATGGGACAGGGGGAGTTATGGCTACACCTTC
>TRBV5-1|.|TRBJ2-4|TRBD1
CASSLKTGSNIQYF
TGCGCCAGCAGCTTGAAGACAGGGTCGAACATTCAGTACTTC
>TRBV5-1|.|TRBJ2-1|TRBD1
CASSLVPAGTGNYEQFF
TGCGCCAGCAGCTTGGTCCCAGCCGGGACAGGGAATTATGAGCAGTTCTTC
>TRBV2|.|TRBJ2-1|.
CASSVRRLSSYNEQFF
TGTGCCAGCAGTGTTCGGCGACTAAGCTCCTACAATGAGCAGTTCTTC
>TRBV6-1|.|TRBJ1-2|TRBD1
CASSELALQGVYGYTF
TGTGCCAGCAGTGAATTGGCTCTCCAGGGGGTCTATGGCTACACCTTC
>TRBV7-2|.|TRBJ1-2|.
CASSLEFSTRGGGYTF
TGTGCCAGCAGCTTAGAATTTTCGACGCGCGGTGGTGGCTACACCTTC
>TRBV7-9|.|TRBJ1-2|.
CASSRAEGRLGYGYTF
TGTGCCAGCAGCCGAGCCGAGGGAAGGTTGGGCTATGGCTACACCTTC
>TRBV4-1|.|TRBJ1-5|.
CASSQPGQYQPQHF
TGCGCCAGCAGCCAACCTGGACAGTATCAGCCCCAGCATTTT
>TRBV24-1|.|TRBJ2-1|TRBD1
CATSDLRGTGVVTEQFF
TGTGCCACCAGTGATTTGAGGGGGACAGGGGTTGTAACTGAGCAGTTCTTC
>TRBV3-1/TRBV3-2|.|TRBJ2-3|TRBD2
CASSRKLGLAGGPDTQYF
TGTGCCAGCAGCCGGAAGTTGGGACTAGCGGGGGGCCCAGATACGCAGTATTTT
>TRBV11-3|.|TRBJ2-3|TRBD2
CASSNAGTSLSGADTQYF
TGTGCCAGCAGCAATGCCGGGACTAGCTTGTCTGGGGCAGATACGCAGTATTTT
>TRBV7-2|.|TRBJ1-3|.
CASRPTVFGNTIYF
TGTGCCAGCAGACCAACAGTCTTTGGAAACACCATATATTTT
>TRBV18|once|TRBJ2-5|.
CASSPPTQLETQYF
TGTGCCAGCTCACCTCCGACACAGTTAGAGACCCAGTACTTC
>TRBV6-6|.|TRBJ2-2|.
CASSYSPGGNTGELFF
TGTGCCAGCAGTTACTCGCCCGGGGGGAACACCGGGGAGCTGTTTTTT
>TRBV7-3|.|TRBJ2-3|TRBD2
CASSSKSGGAISTDTQYF
TGTGCCAGCAGCTCGAAGAGCGGGGGGGCCATCAGCACAGATACGCAGTATTTT
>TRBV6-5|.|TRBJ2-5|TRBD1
CASSPRGLRNDQYF
TGTGCCAGCAGTCCTAGGGGGCTAAGGAATGACCAGTACTTC
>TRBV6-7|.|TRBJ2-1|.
CASSTSLNNEQFF
TGTGCCAGCAGTACTTCTTTAAACAATGAGCAGTTCTTC
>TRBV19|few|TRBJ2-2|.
CASSRTYTGELFF
TGTGCCAGTAGTCGTACATACACCGGGGAGCTGTTTTTT
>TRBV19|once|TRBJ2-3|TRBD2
CASSKTSGGAHTQYF
TGTGCCAGTAGTAAGACTAGCGGGGGGGCCCATACGCAGTATTTT
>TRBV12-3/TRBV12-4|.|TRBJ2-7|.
CASSLFSREGQYF
TGTGCCAGCAGTTTGTTTAGCAGGGAAGGTCAGTACTTC
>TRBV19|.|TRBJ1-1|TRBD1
CASSIGGTGLSAEAFF
TGTGCCAGTAGTATTGGGGGGACAGGGCTAAGCGCTGAAGCTTTCTTT
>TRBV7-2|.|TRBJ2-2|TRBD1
CASSPQGDYTGELFF
TGTGCCAGCAGCCCCCAGGGGGATTACACCGGGGAGCTGTTTTTT
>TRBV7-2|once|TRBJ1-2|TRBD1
CASSLATGLGGYTF
TGTGCCAGCAGCTTAGCGACAGGGCTGGGCGGCTACACCTTC
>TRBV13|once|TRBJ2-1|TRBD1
CASSWTGNNEQFF
TGTGCCAGCAGTTGGACAGGGAACAATGAGCAGTTCTTC
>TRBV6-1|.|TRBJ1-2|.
CASSEAGLYGYTF
TGTGCCAGCAGTGAAGCTGGTCTATATGGCTACACCTTC
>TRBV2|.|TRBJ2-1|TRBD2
CASWRGGSNEQFF
TGTGCCAGCTGGCGGGGGGGCTCCAATGAGCAGTTCTTC
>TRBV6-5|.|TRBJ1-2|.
CASSYANGAGRYGYTF
TGTGCCAGCAGTTACGCGAATGGGGCAGGTCGCTATGGCTACACCTTC
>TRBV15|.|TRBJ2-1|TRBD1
CATSREPTGYYNEQFF
TGTGCCACCAGCAGAGAGCCGACAGGGTATTACAATGAGCAGTTCTTC